The 26 T cell receptor beta chains reported below all come from one sample, sequenced in a study of beta chain features in type 1 diabetes. All of the isolated RNA was reverse transcribed, so expressed TCRB transcripts were sequenced. Assay: immunoSEQ multiplex PCR; the TCRdb copy retains only in-frame clones and omits some. Of fewer than 900,000 clones detected, about 17% appear once; the ten largest clones hold 0.023%. Sequenced: naive CD4+ T cells from blood. These receptors were taken from a young woman in good health.

This clone was seen only a few times. The chain couples TRBV28 to TRBJ2-3, with 8 positions matching TRBD2. CDR1 is MDHEN and CDR2 is SYDVKM in the germline V gene. V was clipped by 3 bases and J by 6 bases; unmatched bases: 8. The CDR3 is made up of 15 amino acids. CDR3 sequence reads: CASSFRREGPDTQYF. The CDR3 nucleotides read TGTGCCAGCAGTTTCCGACGGGAGGGCCCGGATACGCAGTATTTT. The whole variable domain, filled in from reference TRBV28 and TRBJ2-3, reads DVKVTQSSRYLVKRTGEKVFLECVQDMDHENMFWYRQDPGLGLRLIYFSYDVKMKEKGDIPEGYSVSREKKERFSLILESASTNQTSMYLCASSFRREGPDTQYFGPGTRLTVL.

Details on this clone: A read error may account for a junction end that differs from germline. Distinct nucleotide sequences in the sample also encode this CDR3. V usage is TRBV27 and J usage is TRBJ2-3; 7 bases align to TRBD1. Germline CDR1 MNHEY, CDR2 SMNVEV (reference sequence). CDR3 length: 15 amino acids. As DNA, the CDR3 is TGTGCCAGCAGTCAACGACAGGGTAGAACAGATACACAGTATTTT. The encoded protein is CASSQRQGRTDTQYF.

This chain joins TRBV7-2 and TRBJ2-2; D unresolved. V was cut by 1 base and J by 5 bases, with 11 bases left in between. Per germline, CDR1 SGHTA and CDR2 FQGNSA. CDR3 size: 15 residues. The CDR3 protein is CASSLDLWGTGELFF. In nucleotides, the CDR3 is TGTGCCAGCAGCTTAGATTTATGGGGTACCGGGGAGCTGTTTTTT.

This clone occurred a few times. The genes are TRBV13 and TRBJ2-2; D is ambiguous. Germline values: CDR1 PRHDT, CDR2 FYEKMQ (reference sequence). The CDR3 contains 17 residues. With 2 bases removed from V and 0 bases from J, the gap between germline ends came to 13 bases. CDR3 DNA: TGTGCCAGCAGCTTATGGGGTAAATACGCGAACACCGGGGAGCTGTTTTTT. Amino acids: CASSLWGKYANTGELFF.

V and J are TRBV7-9 and TRBJ2-1; perhaps TRBD2 as D (6 bases). Germline V lookup: CDR1 SEHNR, CDR2 FQNEAQ (reference sequence). The CDR3 spans 14 residues. V was shortened by 5 bases and J by 1 base, with 9 bases between the two germline ends. The CDR3 bases are TGTGCCAGCAGCCCGCGGGGTTCCTACAATGAGCAGTTCTTC. Protein: CASSPRGSYNEQFF.

This chain links TRBV4-3 with TRBJ2-3; 11 bases are shared with TRBD2. Per the germline V gene, CDR1 is LGHNA and CDR2 is YSLEER. The V and J ends lost 3 bases and 2 bases, in that order; junction bases with no gene match: 4. This CDR3 comprises 16 residues. CDR3 residues: CASSHGTSGYTDTQYF. As DNA, the CDR3 is TGCGCCAGCAGCCATGGGACTAGCGGCTACACAGATACGCAGTATTTT.

In DNA, the CDR3 is TGTGCGATCCGGCTAAGCAATCAGCCCCAGCATTTT. The encoded protein is CAIRLSNQPQHF. This chain joins TRBV28 and TRBJ1-5; D gene uncertain. The germline V gene has CDR1 MDHEN and CDR2 SYDVKM. The CDR3 covers 12 residues.

This sequence joins TRBV7-9 and TRBJ2-7; maybe TRBD2 (6 bases). Per germline, CDR1 SEHNR and CDR2 FQNEAQ (reference sequence). The CDR3 has 13 amino acids. Trimming cost V 1 base and J 6 bases, with 10 bases left between them. In DNA, the CDR3 is TGTGCCAGCAGCTTAGGGAGGGTGACCGAGCAGTACTTC. This encodes CASSLGRVTEQYF. Together with reference TRBV7-9 and TRBJ2-7, the CDR3 gives the full variable domain: DTGVSQNPRHKITKRGQNVTFRCDPISEHNRLYWYRQTLGQGPEFLTYFQNEAQLEKSRLLSDRFSAERPKGSFSTLEIQRTEQGDSAMYLCASSLGRVTEQYFGPGTRLTVT.

The chain is built from TRBV11-2 and TRBJ2-1; 7 bases align to TRBD1. CDR1 is SGHAT, CDR2 FQNNGV, per germline. The CDR3 spans 15 residues. Trimming took 1 base from V and 4 from J; bases not matched to a gene: 4. The CDR3 bases are TGTGCCAGCAGCTTAGCGACAGGGCCTTACAATGAGCAGTTCTTC. Its protein is CASSLATGPYNEQFF. The whole variable domain, remainder taken from reference TRBV11-2 and TRBJ2-1, is EAGVAQSPRYKIIEKRQSVAFWCNPISGHATLYWYQQILGQGPKLLIQFQNNGVVDDSQLPKDRFSAERLKGVDSTLKIQPAKLEDSAVYLCASSLATGPYNEQFFGPGTRLTVL.

The J gene is TRBJ1-2, the V gene TRBV4-3; D is uncertain. The CDR3 runs 15 residues. The germline gives CDR1 LGHNA, CDR2 YSLEER. V was pared by 0 bases and J by 4 bases, with 12 bases between. Written as DNA, the CDR3 is TGCGCCAGCAGCCAAGAAGGACGGCAGCGCTATGGCTACACCTTC. This gives the protein CASSQEGRQRYGYTF.

The rearrangement joins TRBV4-2 to TRBJ2-7; 14 positions match TRBD2. Per the germline V gene, CDR1 is LGHNA and CDR2 is YNFKEQ. This CDR3 spans 16 amino acids. With 0 bases clipped from V and 6 bases from J, the junction kept 4 bases outside the gene matches. CDR3 sequence: CASSQEGTSGSVEQYF. CDR3 nucleotides: TGTGCCAGCAGCCAAGAAGGGACTAGCGGGAGCGTCGAGCAGTACTTC.

The V and J genes are TRBV6-5 and TRBJ2-5, with TRBD1 matching over 8 bases. Germline CDR1 MNHEY, CDR2 SVGAGI. This CDR3 has 14 amino acids. V dropped 2 bases and J dropped 4; count of bases not matched to a gene: 3. The CDR3 is CASSYVQGVETQYF. The CDR3 bases are TGTGCCAGCAGTTACGTACAGGGGGTAGAGACCCAGTACTTC.

The chain employs TRBV15 and TRBJ2-4, with TRBD1 matching over 8 bases. CDR3 length: 21 amino acids. Unmatched junction bases numbered 17, after V lost 1 base and J lost 0 bases. CDR1 and CDR2 (germline): LNHNV, YYDKDF (reference sequence). The chain's CDR3 is CATSRGQGFIRSEIAKNIQYF. The CDR3 nucleotides read TGTGCCACCAGCAGAGGACAGGGGTTTATCCGCTCGGAGATAGCCAAAAACATTCAGTACTTC.

The rearrangement joins TRBV4-2 to TRBJ1-5; 8 nucleotides align to TRBD1. The ends lost 0 bases at V and 0 bases at J; junction bases unmatched: 7. Germline V gives CDR1 LGHNA, CDR2 YNFKEQ. CDR3 length: 18 amino acids. The CDR3 here is CASSQERDRRYSNQPQHF. DNA for the CDR3: TGTGCCAGCAGCCAAGAACGGGACAGGAGGTATAGCAATCAGCCCCAGCATTTT.

The rearrangement uses TRBV5-1 and TRBJ1-2; tentative D call: TRBD1 (6 bases). The V and J ends lost 1 base and 4 bases respectively, with 14 bases between them. CDR3 length: 15 residues. CDR1 and CDR2 (germline): SGHRS, YFSETQ. The CDR3 sequence is CASSLTGTLSYGYTF. The CDR3 bases are TGCGCCAGCAGCTTGACAGGGACGTTAAGCTATGGCTACACCTTC.

This clone has more than one count but fewer than ten. The chain joins TRBV5-1 to TRBJ2-5, with 9 bases aligning to TRBD1. V lost 7 bases, J lost 4 bases, and 8 bases stayed unmatched. Germline V gives CDR1 SGHRS, CDR2 YFSETQ. The length of the CDR3 is 14 residues. CDR3 sequence: CASGTGRSGETQYF. CDR3 bases: TGCGCCAGCGGGACAGGGCGGTCGGGAGAGACCCAGTACTTC.

This clone was counted a few times. Within the sample, other DNA sequences also encode this same CDR3. This chain joins TRBV7-2 and TRBJ2-6; D unclear. CDR3 length: 13 residues. V lost 6 bases and J 1 base, leaving 4 bases between the germline ends. Germline CDR1 SGHTA, CDR2 FQGNSA. The CDR3 coding sequence is TGTGCCAGCAGAGTATCTGGGGCCAACGTCCTGACTTTC. Translation gives CASRVSGANVLTF.

V usage is TRBV5-4 and J usage is TRBJ2-6, with D unresolved. Germline lookup yields CDR1 SGHNT and CDR2 YYREEE (reference sequence). Between the trimmed V and J ends, which lost 4 bases and 0 bases, there was a span of 11 bases. The CDR3 has 16 residues. The CDR3, as DNA: TGTGCCAGCAGCCAAGGCCAGGACTCTGGGGCCAACGTCCTGACTTTC. Its protein product is CASSQGQDSGANVLTF.

This clone occurred a few times. V gene TRBV6-6 combines with J gene TRBJ2-3; 9 nucleotides agree with TRBD2. V was clipped by 2 bases and J by 2 bases; unmatched bases: 2. Germline loops: CDR1 MNHNY, CDR2 SVGAGI (reference sequence). The CDR3 loop spans 15 amino acids. The CDR3 loop reads CASSYASGVTDTQYF. The CDR3 DNA is TGTGCCAGCAGTTACGCTAGCGGGGTCACAGATACGCAGTATTTT.

The J gene is TRBJ2-1, the V gene TRBV1; the D call in the table, TRBD2, was not verified against the DNA. TRBV1 is a pseudogene locus. The CDR3 length is 19 residues. The CDR3 coding sequence is TGCACCAGCAGCACATCACTAGGGACTAGCTGGTGGCCATACAATGAGCAGTTCTTC. This translates into CTSSTSLGTSWWPYNEQFF.

This chain joins TRBV27 and TRBJ2-2, with D perhaps matching TRBD1 (6 bases). Germline values: CDR1 MNHEY, CDR2 SMNVEV (reference sequence). CDR3 length: 15 amino acids. V dropped 3 bases and J dropped 2 bases, with 10 bases sitting between them. The CDR3 DNA reads TGTGCCAGCAGTTTTCGGGACACTAACACCGGGGAGCTGTTTTTT. This gives the protein CASSFRDTNTGELFF.

The V call is TRBV5-1, the J call TRBJ1-1; D not resolved. The germline V gene encodes CDR1 SGHRS and CDR2 YFSETQ. V lost 0 bases to trimming and J lost 8 bases, with 8 bases between them. The CDR3 is made up of 12 amino acids. The CDR3 DNA reads TGCGCCAGCAGCTTGGCCGGCGGAGAAGCTTTCTTT. It translates to CASSLAGGEAFF.

This clone was counted only a few times. At the DNA level, this CDR3 is encoded by other sequences in the same sample as well. J is TRBJ2-7 and V is TRBV7-2, with 11 bases matching TRBD2. The ends lost 5 bases at V and 2 bases at J; junction bases unmatched: 5. The V gene's germline CDR1 is SGHTA and CDR2 FQGNSA. The CDR3 sequence is 15 residues long. This CDR3 reads CASSPGTSGTYEQYF. The CDR3 nucleotides read TGTGCCAGCAGCCCAGGGACTAGCGGTACCTACGAGCAGTACTTC.

This clone was detected a few times. The chain has TRBV7-2 and TRBJ1-3; weak D call: TRBD1 (5 bases). Trimming cost V 4 bases and J 4 bases, with 14 bases left between them. Germline V gene data show CDR1 as SGHTA and CDR2 as FQGNSA. The CDR3 spans 15 residues. This CDR3 reads CASSSQGVIGNTIYF. In nucleotides, the CDR3 is TGTGCCAGCAGCTCCCAGGGAGTCATCGGAAACACCATATATTTT.

This clone occurred a few times. The rearrangement joins TRBV18 to TRBJ2-7; D possibly corresponds to TRBD2 (5 bases). The CDR3 spans 16 residues. In germline, CDR1 is KGHSH, CDR2 LQKENI. Between the trimmed V and J ends, which lost 3 bases and 7 bases, there was a span of 22 bases. The CDR3 sequence: CASSPPGSSDYREQYF. Here the CDR3 DNA reads TGTGCCAGCTCACCGCCGGGGAGCTCCGACTATAGAGAGCAGTACTTC.

This clone has a handful of counts. V usage is TRBV19 and J usage is TRBJ2-1; tentatively, D is TRBD1 or TRBD2 (5 bases each). V was cut by 3 bases and J by 0 bases, with 12 bases left in between. Germline V gives CDR1 LNHDA, CDR2 SQIVND (reference sequence). CDR3 length equals 16 residues. The CDR3 region is CASSITGTHSYNEQFF. The CDR3, as DNA: TGTGCCAGTAGTATCACCGGGACGCACTCCTACAATGAGCAGTTCTTC.